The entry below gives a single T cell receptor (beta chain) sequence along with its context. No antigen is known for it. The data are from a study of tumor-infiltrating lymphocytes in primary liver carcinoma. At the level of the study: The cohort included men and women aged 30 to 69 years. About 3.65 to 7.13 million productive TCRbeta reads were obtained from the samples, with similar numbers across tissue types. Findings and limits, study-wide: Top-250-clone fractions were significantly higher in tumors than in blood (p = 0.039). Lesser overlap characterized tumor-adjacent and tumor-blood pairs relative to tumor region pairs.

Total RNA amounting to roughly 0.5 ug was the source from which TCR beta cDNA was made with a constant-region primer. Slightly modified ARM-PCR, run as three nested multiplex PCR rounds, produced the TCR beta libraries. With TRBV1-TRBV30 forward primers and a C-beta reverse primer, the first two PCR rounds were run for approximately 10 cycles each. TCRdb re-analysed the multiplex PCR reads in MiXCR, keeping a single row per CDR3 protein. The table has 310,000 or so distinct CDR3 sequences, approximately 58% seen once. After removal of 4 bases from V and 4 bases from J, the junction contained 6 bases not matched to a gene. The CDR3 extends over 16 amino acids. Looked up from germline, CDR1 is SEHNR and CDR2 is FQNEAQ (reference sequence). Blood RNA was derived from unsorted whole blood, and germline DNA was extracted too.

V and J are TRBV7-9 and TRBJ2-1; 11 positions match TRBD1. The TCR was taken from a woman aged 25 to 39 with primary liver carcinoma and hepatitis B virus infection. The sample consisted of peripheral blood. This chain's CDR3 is CASSSLGTGGYNEQFF. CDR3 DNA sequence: TGTGCCAGCAGCTCACTGGGGACAGGGGGATACAATGAGCAGTTCTTC. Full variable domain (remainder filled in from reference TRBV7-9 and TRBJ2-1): DTGVSQNPRHKITKRGQNVTFRCDPISEHNRLYWYRQTLGQGPEFLTYFQNEAQLEKSRLLSDRFSAERPKGSFSTLEIQRTEQGDSAMYLCASSSLGTGGYNEQFFGPGTRLTVL.